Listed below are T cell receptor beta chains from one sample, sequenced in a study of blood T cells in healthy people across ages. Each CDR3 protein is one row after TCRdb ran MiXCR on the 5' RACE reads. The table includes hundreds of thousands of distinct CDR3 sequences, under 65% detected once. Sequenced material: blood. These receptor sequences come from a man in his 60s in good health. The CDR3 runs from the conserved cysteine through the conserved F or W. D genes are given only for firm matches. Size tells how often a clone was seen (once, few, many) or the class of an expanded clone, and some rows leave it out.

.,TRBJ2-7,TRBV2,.,TGTGCCAGCAGTGAAGTGGAGAGCTCCTACGAGCAGTACTTC,CASSEVESSYEQYF
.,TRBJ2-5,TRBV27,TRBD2,TGTGCCAGCAGCCGTAGCGGGGCAGAGACCCAGTACTTC,CASSRSGAETQYF
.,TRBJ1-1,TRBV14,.,TGTGCCAGCAGCCAAGATCGGGGGAGTTGGAACACTGAAGCTTTCTTT,CASSQDRGSWNTEAFF
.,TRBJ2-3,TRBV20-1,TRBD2,TGCAGTGCCTTAAGACTAGCGGGGGGCCAAGCGGATACGCAGTATTTT,CSALRLAGGQADTQYF
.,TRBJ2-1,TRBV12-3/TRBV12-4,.,TGTGCCAGCAGTTTCTCGGGGGACTACAATGAGCAGTTCTTC,CASSFSGDYNEQFF
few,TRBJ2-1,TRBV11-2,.,TGTGCCAGCAGCTTAGACATCGGGATGAAGTATGAGCAGTTCTTC,CASSLDIGMKYEQFF
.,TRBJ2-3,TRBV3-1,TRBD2,TGTGCCAGCAGCCAAGAGATTAGCGGGGGGATCACAGATACGCAGTATTTT,CASSQEISGGITDTQYF
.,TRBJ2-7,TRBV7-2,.,TGTGCCAGCAGCTTAAGCCCGGGGTTCGGGTACGAGCAGTACTTC,CASSLSPGFGYEQYF
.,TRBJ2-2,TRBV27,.,TGTGCCAGCAGTCCCCTGACAGAGTGGAACGGGGAGCTGTTTTTT,CASSPLTEWNGELFF
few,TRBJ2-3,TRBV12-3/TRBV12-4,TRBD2,TGTGCCAGCAGTATCCGGACTAGCGGGTTGGGAGGCACGCAGTATTTT,CASSIRTSGLGGTQYF
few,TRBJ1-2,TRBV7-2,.,TGTGCCAGCAGCCCACCGGGACGGAACTATGGCTACACCTTC,CASSPPGRNYGYTF
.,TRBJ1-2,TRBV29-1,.,TGCAGCGACTCGGGGGCGGCAAACTATGGCTACACCTTC,CSDSGAANYGYTF
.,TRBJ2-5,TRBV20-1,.,TGCAGTGCTAGAGTAAGGAGGGTCCAAGGGACCCAGTACTTC,CSARVRRVQGTQYF
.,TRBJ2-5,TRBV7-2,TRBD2,TGTGCCAGCAGCTTACCTAGCGGGGGAGTAGAGACCCAGTACTTC,CASSLPSGGVETQYF
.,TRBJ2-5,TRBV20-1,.,TGCAGTGCTAACCCCGGGCACACAGCAGACCAAGAGACCCAGTACTTC,CSANPGHTADQETQYF
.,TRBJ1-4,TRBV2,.,TGTGCCAGCAGTCTGAACTCGGGTAATGAAAAACTGTTTTTT,CASSLNSGNEKLFF
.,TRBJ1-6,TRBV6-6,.,TGTGCCAGCAGTTACCTCCGAGGGCAGGGAATTTCACCCCTCCACTTT,CASSYLRGQGISPLHF
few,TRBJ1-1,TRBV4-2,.,TGTGCCAGCAGCCAAGAAAACCCCGGAGGGAACACTGAAGCTTTCTTT,CASSQENPGGNTEAFF
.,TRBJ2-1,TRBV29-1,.,TGCAGCGTTCAGCGCGGATACAATGAGCAGTTCTTC,CSVQRGYNEQFF
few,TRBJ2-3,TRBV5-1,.,TGCGCCAGCAGCCCGGAGGCAGATACGCAGTATTTT,CASSPEADTQYF
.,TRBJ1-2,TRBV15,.,TGTGCCACCAGCTCTATGAGGGGAACCTATGGCTACACCTTC,CATSSMRGTYGYTF
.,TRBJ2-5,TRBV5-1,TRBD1,TGCGCCAGCAGCGTGGGACAGATGAGGGAGACCCAGTACTTC,CASSVGQMRETQYF
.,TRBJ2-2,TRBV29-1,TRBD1,TGCAGCGTTGACTGGACAGGGGCCAACACCGGGGAGCTGTTTTTT,CSVDWTGANTGELFF
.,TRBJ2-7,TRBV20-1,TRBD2,TGCAGTGCTACACTAGCGGGGCGCTCCTACGAGCAGTACTTC,CSATLAGRSYEQYF
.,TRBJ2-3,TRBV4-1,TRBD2,TGCGCCAGCAGCCAAGTCCTAGCGGGGGGGGGAATGACAGATACGCAGTATTTT,CASSQVLAGGGMTDTQYF
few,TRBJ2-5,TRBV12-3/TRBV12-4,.,TGTGCCAGCAGTTCCGGGACTGCGAAGGAGACCCAGTACTTC,CASSSGTAKETQYF
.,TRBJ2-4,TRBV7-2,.,TGTGCCAGCAGCGCCCGGGCGGGCAATGAGCAGTACTTC,CASSARAGNEQYF
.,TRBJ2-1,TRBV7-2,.,TGTGCCAGCAGCTTAGTGTGGGGATCTCGTCCCATCAATGAGCAGTTCTTC,CASSLVWGSRPINEQFF
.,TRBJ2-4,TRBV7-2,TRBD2,TGTGCCAGCAGCTTTCCGACTAGCGGGAAAAACATTCAGTACTTC,CASSFPTSGKNIQYF
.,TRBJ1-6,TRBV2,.,TGTGCCAGCAGTCCCCTCGGAGGCCTACCCCCCCACTTT,CASSPLGGLPPHF
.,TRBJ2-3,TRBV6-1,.,TGTGCCAGCAGTCCCCAGGGATGGACAGATACGCAGTATTTT,CASSPQGWTDTQYF
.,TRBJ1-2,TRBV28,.,TGTGCCAGCAAGTCGGGGGGAGCCAACTATGGCTACACCTTC,CASKSGGANYGYTF
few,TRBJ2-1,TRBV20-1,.,TGCAGTGCTAGCGGGGGAGTCCGCGTCAATGAGCAGTTCTTC,CSASGGVRVNEQFF
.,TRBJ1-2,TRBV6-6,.,TGTGCCAGCAGTTACCGACCAGGGTCGGACGGCTACACCTTC,CASSYRPGSDGYTF
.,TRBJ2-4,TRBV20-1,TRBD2,TGCAGTGCTAGAGATGATGCCAGTGGGAGGGTCAAAAACATTCAGTACTTC,CSARDDASGRVKNIQYF
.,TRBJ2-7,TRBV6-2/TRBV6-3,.,TGTGCCAGCAGTCGACAGGAGCCCTACGAGCAGTACTTC,CASSRQEPYEQYF
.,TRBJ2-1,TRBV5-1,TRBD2,TGCGCCAGCGGACTAGGTCTATCCTACAATGAGCAGTTCTTC,CASGLGLSYNEQFF
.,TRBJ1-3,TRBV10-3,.,TGTGCCATCCGGAGTGACTCTGGAAACACCATATATTTT,CAIRSDSGNTIYF
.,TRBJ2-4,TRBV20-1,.,TGCAGTGCTAGAGATGGGACGGTAGCCAAAAACATTCAGTACTTC,CSARDGTVAKNIQYF
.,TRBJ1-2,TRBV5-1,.,TGCGCCAGCAGCATGGACAGCTCTAACTATGGCTACACCTTC,CASSMDSSNYGYTF
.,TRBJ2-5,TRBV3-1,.,TGTGCCAGCAGCCAAGATGGGGCAGGGCTTTCAGAGACCCAGTACTTC,CASSQDGAGLSETQYF
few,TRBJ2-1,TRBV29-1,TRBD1,TGCAGCGCCGGGGACAGGGGACCTGGGAATGAGCAGTTCTTC,CSAGDRGPGNEQFF
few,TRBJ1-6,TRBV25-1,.,TGTGCCAGCAGTGAAAACCGGGACCCTCGGACCCTCCACTTT,CASSENRDPRTLHF
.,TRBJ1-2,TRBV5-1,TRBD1,TGCGCCAGCAGCCCGACAAGTCAGGGGGCGCGTGGCTACACCTTC,CASSPTSQGARGYTF
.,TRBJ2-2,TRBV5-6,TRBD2,TGTGCCAGCAGGTTTTCCGGGACTAGCGGAATAAAGGGCGACACCGGGGAGCTGTTTTTT,CASRFSGTSGIKGDTGELFF
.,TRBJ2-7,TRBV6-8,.,TGTGCCAGCGCGGAGGCCAGTCCGGACTACGAGCAGTACTTC,CASAEASPDYEQYF